The subject of this entry is one T cell receptor (beta chain). This entry belongs to a study of follicular helper T cells after annual influenza vaccination. Generated by immunoSEQ multiplex PCR, the TCRdb table keeps only in-frame clones and is missing some. The table records 1,500 or so clones, about three fifths of them present only once. The CDR3 totals 14 residues. Trimming left V 5 bases short and J 0 bases short, with 12 bases between. The germline CDR1 and CDR2 sequences are SGHRS and YFSETQ. The time point here: 2015-2016 season, 7 days after influenza vaccination. The sequence came from an adult who received the influenza vaccine. The material sequenced was CXCR5+ CD38+ circulating T follicular helper cells from blood, taken 7 days after influenza vaccination. The sample's subset: circulating Tfh, non-naive CD4+CXCR5+PD-1+ (ICOS+CD38+ or ICOS-CD38-). This chain links TRBV5-1 with TRBJ2-7; D gene ambiguous. CDR3 in amino acids: CASRVNGISYEQYF. The CDR3 nucleotides read TGCGCCAGCAGGGTGAACGGTATCTCCTACGAGCAGTACTTC.